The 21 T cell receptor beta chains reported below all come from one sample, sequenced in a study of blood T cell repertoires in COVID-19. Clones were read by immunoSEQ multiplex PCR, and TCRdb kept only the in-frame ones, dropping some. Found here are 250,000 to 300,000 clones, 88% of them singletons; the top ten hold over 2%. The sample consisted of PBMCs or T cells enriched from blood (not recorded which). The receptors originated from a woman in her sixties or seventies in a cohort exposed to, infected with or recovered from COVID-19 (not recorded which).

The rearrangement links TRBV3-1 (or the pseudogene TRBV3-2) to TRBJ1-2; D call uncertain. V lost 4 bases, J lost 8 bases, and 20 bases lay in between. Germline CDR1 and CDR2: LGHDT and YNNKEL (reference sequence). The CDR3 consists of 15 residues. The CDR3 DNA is TGTGCCAGCAGCCCCGCCGAGGGTAGAATAACGGGCTACACCTTC. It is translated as CASSPAEGRITGYTF.

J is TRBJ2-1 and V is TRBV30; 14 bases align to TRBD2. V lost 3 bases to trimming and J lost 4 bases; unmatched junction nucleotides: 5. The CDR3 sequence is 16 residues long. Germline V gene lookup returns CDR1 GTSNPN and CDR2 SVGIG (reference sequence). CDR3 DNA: TGTGCCTGGAGACCCGGGACTAGCGGGAGTTACAATGAGCAGTTCTTC. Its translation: CAWRPGTSGSYNEQFF.

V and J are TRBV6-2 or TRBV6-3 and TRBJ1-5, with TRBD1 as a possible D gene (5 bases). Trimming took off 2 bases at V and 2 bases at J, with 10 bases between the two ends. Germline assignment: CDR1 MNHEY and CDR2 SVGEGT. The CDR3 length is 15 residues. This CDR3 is CASSYRRDGNQPQHF. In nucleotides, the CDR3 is TGTGCCAGCAGTTACCGCAGGGATGGCAATCAGCCCCAGCATTTT.

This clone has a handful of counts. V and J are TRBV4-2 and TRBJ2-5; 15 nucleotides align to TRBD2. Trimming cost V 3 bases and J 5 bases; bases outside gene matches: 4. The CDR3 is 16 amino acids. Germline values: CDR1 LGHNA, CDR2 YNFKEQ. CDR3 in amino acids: CASSQGLAGGSETQYF. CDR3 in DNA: TGTGCCAGCAGCCAGGGACTAGCGGGAGGCTCTGAGACCCAGTACTTC.

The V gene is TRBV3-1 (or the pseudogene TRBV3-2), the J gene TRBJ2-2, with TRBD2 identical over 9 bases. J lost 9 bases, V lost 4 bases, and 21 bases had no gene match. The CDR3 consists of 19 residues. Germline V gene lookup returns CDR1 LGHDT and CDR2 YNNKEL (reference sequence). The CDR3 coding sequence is TGTGCCAGCAGCCGGCCAGGGCGGGAGGGCCGAGTATTAAACCGGGAGCTGTTTTTT. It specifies CASSRPGREGRVLNRELFF.

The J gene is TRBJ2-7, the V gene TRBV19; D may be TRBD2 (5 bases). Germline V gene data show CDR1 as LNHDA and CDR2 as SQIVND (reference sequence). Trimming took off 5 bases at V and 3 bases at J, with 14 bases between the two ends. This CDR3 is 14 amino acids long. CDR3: CASSLDWFSYEQYF. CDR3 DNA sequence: TGTGCCAGTAGTTTGGACTGGTTTAGCTACGAGCAGTACTTC.

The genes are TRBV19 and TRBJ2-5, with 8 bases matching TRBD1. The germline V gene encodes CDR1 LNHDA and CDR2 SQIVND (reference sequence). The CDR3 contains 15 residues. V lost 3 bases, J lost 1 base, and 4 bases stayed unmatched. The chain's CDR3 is CASSILGQGQETQYF. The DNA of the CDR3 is TGTGCCAGTAGTATCTTAGGACAGGGCCAAGAGACCCAGTACTTC.

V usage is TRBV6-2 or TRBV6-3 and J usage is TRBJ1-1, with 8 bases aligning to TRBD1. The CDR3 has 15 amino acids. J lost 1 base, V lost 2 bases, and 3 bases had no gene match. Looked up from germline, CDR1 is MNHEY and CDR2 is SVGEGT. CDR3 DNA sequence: TGTGCCAGCAGTTACGGCGGACAGGGGAACACTGAAGCTTTCTTT. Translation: CASSYGGQGNTEAFF.

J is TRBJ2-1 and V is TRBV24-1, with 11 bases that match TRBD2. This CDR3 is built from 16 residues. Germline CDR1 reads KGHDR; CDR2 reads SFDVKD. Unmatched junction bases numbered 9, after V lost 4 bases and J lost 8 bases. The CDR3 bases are TGTGCCACCAGTGACCCTACTAGCGGGAGTATCGATGAGCAGTTCTTC. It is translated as CATSDPTSGSIDEQFF.

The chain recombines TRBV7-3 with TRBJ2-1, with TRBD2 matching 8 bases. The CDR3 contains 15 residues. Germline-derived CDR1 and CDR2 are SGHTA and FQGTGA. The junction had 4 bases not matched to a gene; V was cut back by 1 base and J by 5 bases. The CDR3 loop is CASSLSRLANNEQFF. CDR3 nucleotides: TGTGCCAGCAGCTTAAGCAGACTAGCGAACAATGAGCAGTTCTTC.

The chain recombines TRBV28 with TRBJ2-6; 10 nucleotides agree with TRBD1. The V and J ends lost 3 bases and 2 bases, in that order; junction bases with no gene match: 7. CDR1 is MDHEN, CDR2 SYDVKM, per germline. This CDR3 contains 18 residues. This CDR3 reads CASSFYRTGGAGANVLTF. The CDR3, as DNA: TGTGCCAGCAGTTTCTATCGGACAGGGGGTGCTGGGGCCAACGTCCTGACTTTC.

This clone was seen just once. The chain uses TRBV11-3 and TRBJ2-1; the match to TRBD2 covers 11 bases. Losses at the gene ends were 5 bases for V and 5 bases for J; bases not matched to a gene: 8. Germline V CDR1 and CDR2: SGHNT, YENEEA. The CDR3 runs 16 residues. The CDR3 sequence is CASSPAGTSGNNEQFF. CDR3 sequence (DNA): TGTGCCAGCAGCCCTGCCGGGACTAGCGGCAACAATGAGCAGTTCTTC.

This CDR3 is CASSLGTGNTEAFF. CDR3 in DNA: TGCGCCAGCAGCTTGGGGACAGGGAACACTGAAGCTTTCTTT. This chain connects TRBV5-1 to TRBJ1-1; 7 bases fit TRBD1. V lost 0 bases and J lost 1; bases outside the gene matches: 0. The CDR3 sequence is 14 residues long. In germline, CDR1 is SGHRS, CDR2 YFSETQ.

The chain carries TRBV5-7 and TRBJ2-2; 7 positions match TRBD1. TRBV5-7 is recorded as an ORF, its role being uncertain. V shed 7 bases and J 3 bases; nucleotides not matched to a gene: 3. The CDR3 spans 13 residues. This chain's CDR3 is CASRDSYTGELFF. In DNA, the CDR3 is TGTGCCAGCCGGGACAGTTACACCGGGGAGCTGTTTTTT.

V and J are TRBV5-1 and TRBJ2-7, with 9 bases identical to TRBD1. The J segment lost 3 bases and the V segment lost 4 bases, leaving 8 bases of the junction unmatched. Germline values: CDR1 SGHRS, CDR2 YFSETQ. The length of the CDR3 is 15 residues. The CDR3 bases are TGCGCCAGCAGCAGCGGGACAGGGTCCTTCTACGAGCAGTACTTC. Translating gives CASSSGTGSFYEQYF.

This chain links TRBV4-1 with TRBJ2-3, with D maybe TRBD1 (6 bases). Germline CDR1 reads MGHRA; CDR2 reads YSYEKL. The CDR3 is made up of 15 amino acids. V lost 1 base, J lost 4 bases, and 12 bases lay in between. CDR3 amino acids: CASSQAWGPADTQYF. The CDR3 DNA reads TGCGCCAGCAGCCAAGCTTGGGGGCCGGCAGATACGCAGTATTTT.

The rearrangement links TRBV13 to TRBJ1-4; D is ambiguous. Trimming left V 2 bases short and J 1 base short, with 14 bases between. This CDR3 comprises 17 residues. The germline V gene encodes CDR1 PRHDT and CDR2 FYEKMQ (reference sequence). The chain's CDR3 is CASSLREGGLTNEKLFF. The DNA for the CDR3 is TGTGCCAGCAGCTTAAGGGAAGGAGGTTTAACTAATGAAAAACTGTTTTTT. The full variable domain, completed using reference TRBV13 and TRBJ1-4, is AAGVIQSPRHLIKEKRETATLKCYPIPRHDTVYWYQQGPGQDPQFLISFYEKMQSDKGSIPDRFSAQQFSDYHSELNMSSLELGDSALYFCASSLREGGLTNEKLFFGSGTQLSVL.

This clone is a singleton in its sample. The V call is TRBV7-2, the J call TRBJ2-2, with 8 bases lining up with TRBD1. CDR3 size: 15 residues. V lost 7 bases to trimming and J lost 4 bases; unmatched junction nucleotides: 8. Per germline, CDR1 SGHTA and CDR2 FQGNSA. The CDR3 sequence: CASNSGGSSTGELFF. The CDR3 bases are TGTGCCAGCAACTCAGGGGGCTCTTCCACCGGGGAGCTGTTTTTT.

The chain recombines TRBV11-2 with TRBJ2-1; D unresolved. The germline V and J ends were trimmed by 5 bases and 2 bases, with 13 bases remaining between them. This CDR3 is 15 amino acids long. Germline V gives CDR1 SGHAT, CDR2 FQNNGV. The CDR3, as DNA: TGTGCCAGCAGCCCTCGTTTAATCCCCTACAATGAGCAGTTCTTC. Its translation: CASSPRLIPYNEQFF.

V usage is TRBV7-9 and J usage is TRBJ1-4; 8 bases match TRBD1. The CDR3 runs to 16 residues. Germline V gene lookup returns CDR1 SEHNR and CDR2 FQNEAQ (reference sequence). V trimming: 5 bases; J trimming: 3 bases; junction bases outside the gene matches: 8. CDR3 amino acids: CASSHSRDRPNEKLFF. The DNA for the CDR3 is TGTGCCAGCAGCCACTCCCGGGACAGGCCTAATGAAAAACTGTTTTTT.

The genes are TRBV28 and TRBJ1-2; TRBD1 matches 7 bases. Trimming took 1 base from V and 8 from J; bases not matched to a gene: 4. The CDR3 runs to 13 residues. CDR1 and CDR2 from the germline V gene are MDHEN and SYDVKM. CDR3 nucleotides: TGTGCCAGCAGTTTATATGACAGGGAGGGCTACACCTTC. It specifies CASSLYDREGYTF.